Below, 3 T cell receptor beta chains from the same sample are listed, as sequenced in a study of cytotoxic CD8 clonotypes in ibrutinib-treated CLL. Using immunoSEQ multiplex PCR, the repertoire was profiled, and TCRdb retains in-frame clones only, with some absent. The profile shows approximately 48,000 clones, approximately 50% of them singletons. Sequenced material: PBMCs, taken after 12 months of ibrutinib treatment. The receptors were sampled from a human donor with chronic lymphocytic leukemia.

The CDR3 DNA sequence: TGTGCCAGCGGCTTTCGGGGAGGAGCGAATGAAAAACTGTTTTTT. This gives the protein CASGFRGGANEKLFF. The chain carries TRBV27 and TRBJ1-4; D is undetermined. Germline CDR1 reads MNHEY; CDR2 reads SMNVEV (reference sequence). This CDR3 has 15 amino acids. V was pared by 8 bases and J by 5 bases, with 18 bases between.

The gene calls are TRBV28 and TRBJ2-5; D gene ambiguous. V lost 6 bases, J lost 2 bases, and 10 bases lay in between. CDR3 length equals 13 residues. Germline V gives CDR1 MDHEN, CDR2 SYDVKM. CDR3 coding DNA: TGTGCCAGCAGCCCCAGGCCACAAGAGACCCAGTACTTC. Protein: CASSPRPQETQYF.

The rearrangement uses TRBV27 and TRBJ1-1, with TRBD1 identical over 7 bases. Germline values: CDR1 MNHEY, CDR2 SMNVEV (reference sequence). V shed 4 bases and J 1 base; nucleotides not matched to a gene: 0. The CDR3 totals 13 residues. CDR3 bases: TGTGCCAGCAGTTACAGGGGGAACACTGAAGCTTTCTTT. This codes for CASSYRGNTEAFF.